This T cell receptor beta chain emerged from a study of Tregs in tolerant kidney transplant recipients. TCRdb keeps only in-frame clones here, not all; method: immunoSEQ multiplex PCR. The sample totals roughly 25,000 clones. Recipients received nonmyeloablative bone marrow transplants from related graft donors, with transient mixed chimerism. Study results and limitations: In tolerant patients, donor-specific Tregs outgrew total Tregs, suggesting antigen-driven expansion.

The CDR3 totals 13 residues. Germline V gene sequence: CDR1 ENHRY, CDR2 SYGVKD. V was trimmed by 0 bases and J by 3 bases, leaving 6 bases between them. In the case of this clone: What it binds is unknown. The CDR3 end is not reached by the read, which stops 3 residues before it; the germline J gene fills it in.

This specimen consisted of CD4+ T cells from blood (PBMCs), obtained 6 months after the transplant. The source of this sequence is a human patient who received a combined kidney and bone marrow transplant. Some T cells may be the graft donor's. V and J are TRBV10-3 and TRBJ2-7, with a tentative D call TRBD1 (5 bases). The CDR3 DNA, read in part, is TGTGCCATCAGTGAGTCAAGGGGCTACGAG. It codes for CAISESRGYE. The full-length CDR3 reads as CAISESRGYEQYF.